This T cell receptor (beta chain) was sequenced for a study of blood T cell repertoires in COVID-19. In the study overall: Specimens from acute and convalescent COVID-19 originated in the United States, Italy and Spain.

How the authors handled the data: Reference gene primer amplification yielded estimated nucleated cell counts. Produced via immunoSEQ multiplex PCR; TCRdb's table is partial and in-frame only. That table gives V, J and clone size, and the DNA gave D and trimming. The data hold a few hundred thousand clones, with about 90% observed a single time. CDR3 length: 15 residues. Trimming cost V 3 bases and J 5 bases, with 14 bases left between them. Germline CDR1 and CDR2: KGHSH and LQKENI. This sequence joins TRBV18 and TRBJ2-1, with a tentative D call TRBD1 (5 bases). The material sequenced was peripheral blood. The TCR was taken from a man between 18 and 35 years old with COVID-19, enrolled during active disease. The CDR3 DNA reads as TGTGCCAGCTCACCTTCATATAGGGGCGACAATGAGCAGTTCTTC. Translation gives CASSPSYRGDNEQFF.